A single sample gave rise to the 27 T cell receptor beta chains below, sequenced in a study of blood T cells in healthy people across ages. A second PCR, run for roughly 7 to 11 cycles, used a sample-barcoded 5' primer plus a J-beta primer mix. TCRdb reprocessed the 5' RACE reads with MiXCR, giving one entry per CDR3 protein. This sample has 1 million or so distinct CDR3 sequences; 35% to 50% occur once, and the top ten carry 18%. Material for sequencing was blood. These receptor sequences come from a woman between 55 and 75 years old in good health.

This clonotype was seen only once. The rearrangement joins TRBV27 to TRBJ2-5; D might be TRBD1 or TRBD2, each matching 6 bases. The J call could be wrong; TRBJ2-7 is a better fit for the DNA end. Germline V gives CDR1 MNHEY, CDR2 SMNVEV (reference sequence). CDR3 length: 14 residues. In nucleotides, the CDR3 is TGTGCCAGCAGTGTCGGGGGCTTTGTCGACGAGCAGTACTTC. Protein: CASSVGGFVDEQYF.

V and J are TRBV7-8 and TRBJ2-5; D is unresolved. CDR1 is SGHVS and CDR2 is FQNEAQ in the germline V gene. V lost 4 bases and J lost 7, with 13 bases in between. This CDR3 contains 13 residues. This CDR3 is CASSSGPSGTQYF. Here the CDR3 DNA reads TGTGCCAGCAGCTCCGGCCCTAGTGGGACCCAGTACTTC.

The chain links TRBV29-1 to TRBJ1-2; D unclear. V was cut by 3 bases and J by 5 bases, with 4 bases left in between. Germline values: CDR1 SQVTM, CDR2 ANQGSEA. This CDR3 region has 10 residues. CDR3 nucleotide sequence: TGCAGCGTTGACAGTTATGGCTACACCTTC. It codes for CSVDSYGYTF.

Details on this clonotype: Relative to the germline gene, one junction end is altered; a read error may explain this. The gene calls are TRBV4-1 and TRBJ2-1; the match to TRBD2 covers 8 bases. Germline CDR1 and CDR2: MGHRA and YSYEKL. This CDR3 comprises 16 residues. CDR3 coding DNA: TGCGCCAGCAGCCTACAGGGACTAGGACCCTACAATGGGCAGTTCTTC. Its translation is CASSLQGLGPYNGQFF.

The gene calls are TRBV10-3 and TRBJ2-1; D gene uncertain. In germline, CDR1 is ENHRY, CDR2 SYGVKD. Trimming stripped 7 bases from V and 4 bases from J, with 11 bases between. The CDR3 totals 13 residues. DNA for the CDR3: TGTGCCATCACCATGGACGGATACAATGAGCAGTTCTTC. Protein sequence: CAITMDGYNEQFF.

The V gene is TRBV29-1, the J gene TRBJ2-3; 8 bases fit TRBD1. Germline lookup yields CDR1 SQVTM and CDR2 ANQGSEA. The CDR3 is made up of 14 amino acids. V was pared by 7 bases and J by 9 bases, with 15 bases of the junction left unmatched. The CDR3 bases are TGCAGCGCGACAGGGGCGTCTAGTGCCGGCACGCAGTATTTT. This codes for CSATGASSAGTQYF.

The chain combines TRBV25-1 with TRBJ1-4; tentatively, D is TRBD1 (6 bases). CDR1 MGHDK and CDR2 SYGVNS come from the germline V gene. The CDR3 extends over 16 amino acids. V was clipped by 5 bases and J by 4 bases, with 17 bases between them. The CDR3 protein is CASSSVKDSGNEKLFF. In nucleotides, the CDR3 is TGTGCCAGCAGTTCAGTCAAGGACAGCGGTAATGAAAAACTGTTTTTT.

The CDR3: CASSYTPGTGGEQYF. CDR3 coding DNA: TGTGCCAGCAGTTACACGCCCGGGACAGGTGGCGAGCAGTACTTC. This chain uses TRBV6-5 with TRBJ2-7, with TRBD1 matching over 8 bases. Germline CDR1 and CDR2: MNHEY and SVGAGI. The CDR3 length is 15 residues. With 2 bases clipped from V and 6 bases from J, the junction kept 9 bases outside the gene matches.

This chain joins TRBV12-3 or TRBV12-4 and TRBJ1-5; 9 bases align to TRBD1. J was trimmed by 7 bases and V by 6 bases; bases with no gene match: 7. This CDR3 has 14 amino acids. CDR3 coding DNA: TGTGCCAGCAGCACCACAGGGGGCAGGCAGCCCCAGCATTTT. As protein: CASSTTGGRQPQHF.

Concerning this clonotype: An end of the junction does not agree with germline; a read error may underlie this. This chain joins TRBV12-3 or TRBV12-4 and TRBJ2-3; D call uncertain. This CDR3 is 11 amino acids long. CDR3 DNA: TGTGGCAGCAGTTTACAAGATACGCAGTATTTT. It specifies CGSSLQDTQYF.

This chain uses TRBV28 with TRBJ2-3, with TRBD2 matching over 12 bases. After removal of 4 bases from V and 4 bases from J, the junction contained 3 bases not matched to a gene. The CDR3 covers 15 residues. CDR1 and CDR2 from the germline V gene are MDHEN and SYDVKM. Here the CDR3 DNA reads TGTGCCAGCAGTTCGACTAGCGGGAGTTCAGATACGCAGTATTTT. It encodes CASSSTSGSSDTQYF. The variable domain in full, completed from reference TRBV28 and TRBJ2-3, reads DVKVTQSSRYLVKRTGEKVFLECVQDMDHENMFWYRQDPGLGLRLIYFSYDVKMKEKGDIPEGYSVSREKKERFSLILESASTNQTSMYLCASSSTSGSSDTQYFGPGTRLTVL.

This clonotype was counted a single time. The chain joins TRBV6-1 to TRBJ1-5; 7 nucleotides align to TRBD1. The CDR3 is made up of 16 amino acids. V trimming: 7 bases; J trimming: 3 bases; junction bases outside the gene matches: 12. Germline values: CDR1 MNHNS, CDR2 SASEGT. The CDR3 DNA is TGTGCCAGCAAAAAAGGGCCCAGGGGGACCAATCAGCCCCAGCATTTT. This gives the protein CASKKGPRGTNQPQHF.

V gene TRBV6-1 combines with J gene TRBJ1-5; maybe TRBD1 (6 bases). With 6 bases removed from V and 1 base from J, the gap between germline ends came to 25 bases. CDR1 and CDR2 from the germline V gene are MNHNS and SASEGT. CDR3 length equals 19 residues. For the CDR3, the DNA is TGTGCCAGCAGACCCCTGTCAGGGGAGTTAGGAAGGAGCAATCAGCCCCAGCATTTT. Translating gives CASRPLSGELGRSNQPQHF.

The genes are TRBV2 and TRBJ1-1; maybe TRBD1 (6 bases). The germline gives CDR1 SNHLY, CDR2 FYNNEI. V was pared by 10 bases and J by 5 bases, with 23 bases between. This CDR3 has 15 amino acids. For the CDR3, the DNA is TGTGCCACGCCTAGGGGACAAGGAAGGGGAACTGAAGCTTTCTTT. Its translation is CATPRGQGRGTEAFF. The complete variable domain, with remaining parts taken from reference TRBV2 and TRBJ1-1, reads EPEVTQTPSHQVTQMGQEVILRCVPISNHLYFYWYRQILGQKVEFLVSFYNNEISEKSEIFDDQFSVERPDGSNFTLKIRSTKLEDSAMYFCATPRGQGRGTEAFFGQGTRLTVV.

The table lists this clonotype with a few counts. V is TRBV27 and J is TRBJ1-4; D uncertain. Trimming shortened V by 3 bases and J by 7 bases, and 9 bases separated the two germline ends. Germline V gives CDR1 MNHEY, CDR2 SMNVEV (reference sequence). The CDR3 length is 13 residues. Here the CDR3 DNA reads TGTGCCAGCAGTTTTGGCGGAGGTGAAAAACTGTTTTTT. This gives the protein CASSFGGGEKLFF.

The chain combines TRBV7-9 with TRBJ2-3; TRBD2 matches at 8 bases. V lost 5 bases to trimming and J lost 4 bases; unmatched junction nucleotides: 8. Germline V gene data show CDR1 as SEHNR and CDR2 as FQNEAQ (reference sequence). This CDR3 has 15 residues. CDR3 region: CASSDYSGSADTQYF. The CDR3 DNA reads as TGTGCCAGCAGCGACTACAGCGGGAGTGCAGATACGCAGTATTTT. Together with reference TRBV7-9 and TRBJ2-3, the CDR3 gives the full variable domain: DTGVSQNPRHKITKRGQNVTFRCDPISEHNRLYWYRQTLGQGPEFLTYFQNEAQLEKSRLLSDRFSAERPKGSFSTLEIQRTEQGDSAMYLCASSDYSGSADTQYFGPGTRLTVL.

V usage is TRBV7-6 and J usage is TRBJ2-1; TRBD1 agrees at 7 bases. Germline CDR1 and CDR2: SGHVS and FNYEAQ. With V trimmed by 0 bases and J by 2 bases, 4 bases remained unmatched. The CDR3 sequence is 16 residues long. CDR3 in amino acids: CASSLAPGTAYNEQFF. The CDR3 coding sequence is TGTGCCAGCAGCTTAGCACCTGGGACAGCCTACAATGAGCAGTTCTTC.

Only a few counts were recorded for this clonotype. The chain joins TRBV9 to TRBJ2-3; maybe TRBD2 (5 bases). The V end lost 3 bases, the J end lost 3 bases, and 17 bases lay between the germline ends. CDR1 SGDLS and CDR2 YYNGEE come from the germline V gene. This CDR3 is built from 16 residues. Here the CDR3 reads CASSAQSDSGTDTQYF. The CDR3 nucleotides are TGTGCCAGCAGCGCCCAGTCTGATTCGGGGACAGATACGCAGTATTTT.

This chain links TRBV15 with TRBJ2-1; 9 nucleotides match TRBD2. J gave up 6 bases and V 0 bases, and 9 bases lay outside the gene matches. Per the germline V gene, CDR1 is LNHNV and CDR2 is YYDKDF (reference sequence). The CDR3 extends over 17 amino acids. Here the CDR3 DNA reads TGTGCCACCAGCAGAGACTCGGTAGCGGGAGTCGCCAATGAGCAGTTCTTC. Translated: CATSRDSVAGVANEQFF.

As concerns this clonotype: A much larger clonotype is one base distant, so this may be a read error. This rearrangement joins TRBV6-5 to TRBJ1-1; D not resolved. This CDR3 comprises 11 residues. Germline-derived CDR1 and CDR2 are MNHEY and SVGAGI. Between the trimmed V and J ends, which lost 2 bases and 7 bases, there was a span of 5 bases. DNA of the CDR3: TGTGCCAGCAGTTACGGGTATGAAGCTTTCTTT. Translation gives CASSYGYEAFF.

This chain links TRBV2 with TRBJ2-7; 8 nucleotides match TRBD1. V lost 3 bases and J lost 0; bases outside the gene matches: 4. CDR1 is SNHLY and CDR2 is FYNNEI in the germline V gene. The CDR3 runs 15 residues. This CDR3 is CASSDQGARSYEQYF. In nucleotides, the CDR3 is TGTGCCAGCAGTGACCAGGGGGCCCGCTCCTACGAGCAGTACTTC.

This clonotype has just a few counts. The gene calls are TRBV28 and TRBJ2-1; D possibly corresponds to TRBD1 (7 bases). The germline V and J ends were trimmed by 2 bases and 5 bases, with 10 bases remaining between them. CDR3 length: 14 amino acids. Germline values: CDR1 MDHEN, CDR2 SYDVKM. Here the CDR3 reads CASSLTGEDNEQFF. The CDR3 DNA reads as TGTGCCAGCAGTTTAACAGGGGAGGACAATGAGCAGTTCTTC.

This chain connects TRBV6-1 to TRBJ1-2; no clear D gene. V was cut by 2 bases and J by 7 bases, with 17 bases left in between. CDR1 and CDR2 from the germline V gene are MNHNS and SASEGT. This CDR3 is 15 amino acids long. CDR3 residues: CASSETGEVTSGYTF. The CDR3 DNA reads as TGTGCCAGCAGTGAAACCGGAGAAGTAACGAGTGGCTACACCTTC.

The chain joins TRBV21-1 to TRBJ2-7. TRBV21-1 is given as a pseudogene. The CDR3 is made up of 11 amino acids. The CDR3 DNA reads as TGTGCCAGCCCAGCAGGCTACGAGCAGTACTTC. It translates to CASPAGYEQYF.

This clonotype was counted a few times. This may be a read error, as it is one base from a much larger clone. The genes are TRBV10-3 and TRBJ2-3; TRBD2 matches 9 bases. This CDR3 region has 15 residues. Trimming took 10 bases from V and 4 from J; bases not matched to a gene: 12. Germline V gene sequence: CDR1 ENHRY, CDR2 SYGVKD. The CDR3 loop reads CATRPVSGGSDTQYF. The CDR3 DNA follows: TGTGCCACACGTCCTGTTAGCGGGGGATCAGATACGCAGTATTTT.

The chain combines TRBV7-8 with TRBJ2-5; 7 positions agree with TRBD1. J was trimmed by 2 bases and V by 2 bases; bases with no gene match: 8. Per germline, CDR1 SGHVS and CDR2 FQNEAQ. CDR3 length equals 16 residues. Here the CDR3 DNA reads TGTGCCAGCAGCTTAAGGGGCATCAGGGGGCAAGAGACCCAGTACTTC. Protein product: CASSLRGIRGQETQYF. Filled out from reference TRBV7-8 and TRBJ2-5, the complete variable domain reads GAGVSQSPRYKVAKRGQDVALRCDPISGHVSLFWYQQALGQGPEFLTYFQNEAQLDKSGLPSDRFFAERPEGSVSTLKIQRTQQEDSAVYLCASSLRGIRGQETQYFGPGTRLLVL.

The chain uses TRBV29-1 and TRBJ1-3; possible D gene TRBD1, 6 bases. Looked up from germline, CDR1 is SQVTM and CDR2 is ANQGSEA. Trimming left V 1 base short and J 0 bases short, with 7 bases between. This CDR3 contains 14 residues. The chain's CDR3 is CSVEGGHSGNTIYF. In nucleotides, the CDR3 is TGCAGCGTTGAAGGGGGACACTCTGGAAACACCATATATTTT.